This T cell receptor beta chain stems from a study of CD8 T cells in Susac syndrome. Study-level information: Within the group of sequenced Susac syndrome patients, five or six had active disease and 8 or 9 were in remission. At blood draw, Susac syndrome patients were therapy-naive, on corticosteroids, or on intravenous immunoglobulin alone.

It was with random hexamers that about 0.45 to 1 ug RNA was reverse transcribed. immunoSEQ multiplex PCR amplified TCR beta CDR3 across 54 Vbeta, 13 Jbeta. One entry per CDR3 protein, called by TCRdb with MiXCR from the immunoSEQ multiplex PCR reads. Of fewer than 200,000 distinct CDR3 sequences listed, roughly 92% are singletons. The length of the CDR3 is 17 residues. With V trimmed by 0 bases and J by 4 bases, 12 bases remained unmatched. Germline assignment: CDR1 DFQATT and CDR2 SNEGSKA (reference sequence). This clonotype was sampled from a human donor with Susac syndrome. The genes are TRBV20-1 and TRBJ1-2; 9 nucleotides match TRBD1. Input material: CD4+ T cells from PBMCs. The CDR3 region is CSARDPSGTGIRYGYTF. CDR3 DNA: TGCAGTGCTAGAGATCCCTCCGGGACAGGGATCCGCTATGGCTACACCTTC.